The T cell receptor (beta chain) described here comes from a study of post-analysis software for immune sequencing data. Study conclusions and caveats: When the samples were clustered directly with F measure, those that had been prepared in the same batch showed strong co-clustering. Included in a set of a handful of TRBV segments more frequent in patients than controls were TRBV5-6, TRBV5-1 and TRBV20-1. There was significantly lower normalized Chao1 diversity in multiple sclerosis patients than in controls.

V was shortened by 6 bases and J by 3 bases, with 16 bases between the two germline ends. CDR3 length: 15 residues. Note on this clonotype: What it binds is not known.

Unique molecular identifiers were carried by the TCR beta cDNA libraries. A population of about 0.85 to 11 million T cells gave rise to roughly 0.5 million cDNA molecules. From the PCR reads, TCRdb called clonotypes with MiXCR, one entry per CDR3 protein. The sample holds roughly 620,000 distinct CDR3 sequences, 44% seen once. This rearrangement joins TRBV12-3 or TRBV12-4 to TRBJ2-3; tentatively, D is TRBD2 (6 bases). This clonotype was sampled from a girl aged 5-17 years with multiple sclerosis. Material for sequencing was blood. The CDR3 loop is CASRNLRDLTDTQYF. CDR3 bases: TGTGCCAGCAGAAATCTTCGGGACTTGACAGATACGCAGTATTTT.